Shown below are 10 T cell receptor beta chains from a single sample sequenced in a study of blood T cell repertoires in COVID-19. TCRdb keeps only in-frame clones here, not all; method: immunoSEQ multiplex PCR. This sample carries approximately 190,000 clones, about 80% of them seen once, and the ten largest clones take about 15%. The sequencing input was peripheral blood. These receptors were taken from a man younger than 45 with active or convalescent COVID-19.

The chain carries TRBV5-5 and TRBJ2-7; possibly TRBD2 for D (6 bases). This CDR3 has 17 residues. The germline V and J ends were trimmed by 3 bases and 0 bases, with 19 bases remaining between them. Germline-derived CDR1 and CDR2 are SGHKS and YYEKEE (reference sequence). The CDR3 protein is CASSWEALASSSYEQYV. The CDR3 region has the DNA TGTGCCAGCAGCTGGGAAGCTCTAGCGTCTAGCTCCTACGAGCAGTACGTC.

This clone was seen a single time. This rearrangement joins TRBV5-6 to TRBJ1-4, with TRBD1 identical over 8 bases. CDR3 length: 16 residues. With 0 bases clipped from V and 6 bases from J, the junction kept 7 bases outside the gene matches. The germline V gene has CDR1 SGHDT and CDR2 YYEEEE. CDR3 DNA: TGTGCCAGCAGCTTGGTTGGGCAGGGGGCCTATGAAAAACTGTTTTTT. Translated: CASSLVGQGAYEKLFF.

This sequence joins TRBV11-3 and TRBJ1-6; TRBD1 is a possible D gene (6 bases). CDR3 length: 13 residues. Looked up from germline, CDR1 is SGHNT and CDR2 is YENEEA. Trimming pared 6 bases from V and 10 bases from J, leaving 13 bases between. The CDR3 coding sequence is TGTGCCAGCAGTTCGACAGGTTCCTCACCCCTCCACTTT. Encoded protein: CASSSTGSSPLHF.

The V call is TRBV20-1, the J call TRBJ2-7; 10 nucleotides line up with TRBD2. The CDR3 has 13 residues. The J segment lost 3 bases and the V segment lost 3 bases, leaving 2 bases of the junction unmatched. CDR1 DFQATT and CDR2 SNEGSKA come from the germline V gene (reference sequence). CDR3 DNA: TGCAGTGCTAGTCGACTAGCGGGCTACGAGCAGTACTTC. Amino acids: CSASRLAGYEQYF.

The chain is built from TRBV10-1 and TRBJ2-2; 14 bases are shared with TRBD2. CDR1 is WNHNN and CDR2 is SYGVQD in the germline V gene (reference sequence). Losses at the gene ends were 2 bases for V and 0 bases for J; bases not matched to a gene: 2. The CDR3 runs 18 residues. CDR3 nucleotide sequence: TGCGCCAGCAGTGAGGGGACTAGCGGGGGATCGAACACCGGGGAGCTGTTTTTT. Amino acid sequence: CASSEGTSGGSNTGELFF.

The chain combines TRBV9 with TRBJ1-4; 12 nucleotides line up with TRBD1. The CDR3 is 19 amino acids. CDR1 and CDR2 (germline): SGDLS, YYNGEE. V gave up 0 bases and J gave up 8 bases; unmatched junction bases: 14. CDR3 region: CASSVDLGTGGARWEKLFF. CDR3 in DNA: TGTGCCAGCAGCGTAGATCTGGGGACAGGGGGCGCCCGATGGGAAAAACTGTTTTTT.

The CDR3 sequence is CASSLQGEGYTF. The CDR3 region has the DNA TGTGCCAGCAGCTTACAGGGGGAGGGCTACACCTTC. This sequence joins TRBV7-6 and TRBJ1-2, with 7 bases identical to TRBD1. Trimming at V came to 2 bases and at J to 8 bases, leaving 2 bases not matched to a gene. The CDR3 consists of 12 residues. Germline V gene sequence: CDR1 SGHVS, CDR2 FNYEAQ.

V usage is TRBV19 and J usage is TRBJ2-7; TRBD1 matches 7 bases. The germline gives CDR1 LNHDA, CDR2 SQIVND (reference sequence). The CDR3 has 17 amino acids. V was pared by 6 bases and J by 2 bases, with 16 bases of the junction left unmatched. CDR3 nucleotides: TGTGCCAGTAGCGAATACCCGACAGGGATCAGTACCTACGAGCAGTACTTC. This codes for CASSEYPTGISTYEQYF.

The genes are TRBV5-6 and TRBJ2-2; 9 bases map to TRBD1. Trimming took 2 bases from V and 7 from J; bases not matched to a gene: 9. CDR3 length: 16 residues. In germline, CDR1 is SGHDT, CDR2 YYEEEE. CDR3 sequence (DNA): TGTGCCAGCAGCTTCAATCCGGGACAGGGTATCGGGGAGCTGTTTTTT. Translated: CASSFNPGQGIGELFF.

This chain uses TRBV3-1 (or the pseudogene TRBV3-2) with TRBJ1-2; a possible D gene is TRBD1 (5 bases). Germline V CDR1 and CDR2: LGHDT, YNNKEL (reference sequence). CDR3 length: 16 residues. Trimming shortened V by 6 bases and J by 2 bases, and 19 bases separated the two germline ends. CDR3 nucleotides: TGTGCCAGCAGTCATTTTTCAGGGCGGAAAAACTATGGCTACACCTTC. This encodes CASSHFSGRKNYGYTF.